Below, 20 T cell receptor beta chains from the same sample are listed, as sequenced in a study of T cell repertoires in cytomegalovirus infection (dated by TCRdb to between 2018 and 2020). For sequencing, an Illumina HiSeq 1500 was employed. In-frame beta chains were kept once TCRdb had trimmed the public reads at Q25 with fastp and called clones with MiXCR. Under each unique CDR3 protein, matching rows form one entry showing the most common genes and DNA. The table for this sample lists hundreds of thousands of distinct CDR3 sequences; approximately 24% of them were counted only once. In total, the top ten clones hold around 8% of the sample. Sequencing was done on a sample of CD8+ T cells from PBMCs. These TCRs come from a human donor in good health (CMV status not recorded). Some clones in this sample may be carry-over from other donors' samples.

The CDR3 coding sequence is TGTGCCAGCAATCCGGGACAGGGGGCCGGCGGGGAGCTGTTTTTT. Its translation: CASNPGQGAGGELFF. The chain couples TRBV11-2 to TRBJ2-2; 12 positions match TRBD1. The germline V gene encodes CDR1 SGHAT and CDR2 FQNNGV. The CDR3 is made up of 15 amino acids. V dropped 7 bases and J dropped 7; count of bases not matched to a gene: 7.

This clonotype has a handful of counts. The chain is built from TRBV11-2 and TRBJ2-2, with D perhaps matching TRBD2 (6 bases). This CDR3 has 14 residues. CDR1 SGHAT and CDR2 FQNNGV come from the germline V gene. V was pared by 7 bases and J by 5 bases, with 14 bases between. CDR3 loop: CASINSGDTGELFF. DNA of the CDR3: TGTGCCAGCATCAACTCGGGGGATACCGGGGAGCTGTTTTTT.

Comments on this clonotype: Just one base apart from a much larger clone, this may be a read error. J is TRBJ1-5 and V is TRBV7-3; TRBD1 aligns across 11 bases. CDR3 length: 15 residues. Germline V gene sequence: CDR1 SGHTA, CDR2 FQGTGA. This CDR3 is CVSSRTGGAGQPQHF. CDR3 DNA: TGTGTCAGCAGCCGGACAGGGGGCGCAGGTCAGCCCCAGCATTTT.

The J gene is TRBJ1-2, the V gene TRBV20-1; TRBD1 aligns across 7 bases. The CDR3 length is 12 residues. Losses at the gene ends were 8 bases for V and 8 bases for J; bases not matched to a gene: 11. Germline CDR1 reads DFQATT; CDR2 reads SNEGSKA (reference sequence). CDR3 DNA: TGCAGTCTCGACGAGGGGGCGGGAGGCTACACCTTC. Its translation: CSLDEGAGGYTF.

A word on this clonotype: A clone one base away is much larger, so this may be a read error. The CDR3 DNA follows: TGTACCAGCAGTTTTGGGTTGGGCACTGAAGCTTTCTTT. It is translated as CTSSFGLGTEAFF. The chain is built from TRBV14 and TRBJ1-1; D is unclear. The CDR3 is made up of 13 amino acids. Germline-derived CDR1 and CDR2 are SGHDN and FVKESK.

V usage is TRBV27 and J usage is TRBJ2-1, with a tentative D call TRBD2 (5 bases). V was shortened by 3 bases and J by 4 bases, with 10 bases between the two germline ends. The germline V gene has CDR1 MNHEY and CDR2 SMNVEV (reference sequence). This CDR3 is built from 14 residues. The CDR3 DNA reads as TGTGCCAGCAGTTTCGACGGGATATACAATGAGCAGTTCTTC. Protein sequence: CASSFDGIYNEQFF.

The chain links TRBV6-2 or TRBV6-3 to TRBJ1-1; D remains unclear. Trimming left V 3 bases short and J 11 bases short, with 10 bases between. The germline gives CDR1 MNHEY, CDR2 SVGEGT. This CDR3 region has 11 residues. CDR3: CASSYTDRAFF. The CDR3 DNA is TGTGCCAGCAGTTATACCGATCGGGCTTTCTTT.

This clonotype was seen ten or more times. The chain uses TRBV7-2 and TRBJ1-1; D perhaps matches TRBD1 (6 bases). V gave up 4 bases and J gave up 5 bases, with 17 bases separating them. CDR1 SGHTA and CDR2 FQGNSA come from the germline V gene. The CDR3 has 15 amino acids. CDR3 in amino acids: CASSSEGRGATEAFF. CDR3 DNA: TGTGCCAGCAGCTCAGAGGGCAGGGGTGCGACTGAAGCTTTCTTT.

This clonotype showed up just a few times. This chain uses TRBV29-1 with TRBJ2-3; 12 bases fit TRBD2. CDR1 and CDR2 (germline): SQVTM, ANQGSEA. V was clipped by 0 bases and J by 2 bases; unmatched bases: 15. The CDR3 is made up of 20 amino acids. CDR3 sequence: CSVEDDTSGGRQLITDTQYF. The CDR3 bases are TGCAGCGTTGAAGATGATACTAGCGGGGGGCGACAGCTGATCACAGATACGCAGTATTTT.

This chain uses TRBV11-1 with TRBJ2-7; D remains unclear. Per the germline V gene, CDR1 is SGHAT and CDR2 is FQDESV (reference sequence). The CDR3 consists of 13 residues. The V end lost 2 bases, the J end lost 3 bases, and 8 bases lay between the germline ends. CDR3 DNA: TGTGCCAGCAGCTTAAGCAGCTTCTACGAGCAGTACGTC. Its protein is CASSLSSFYEQYV.

This clonotype was seen a few times. The rearrangement joins TRBV7-9 to TRBJ2-2, with 8 bases lining up with TRBD2. The CDR3 is 17 residues long. CDR1 SEHNR and CDR2 FQNEAQ come from the germline V gene (reference sequence). Losses at the gene ends were 2 bases for V and 1 base for J; bases not matched to a gene: 6. The CDR3 protein is CASSLSHSGGNTGELFF. In nucleotides, the CDR3 is TGTGCCAGCAGCTTAAGTCACAGCGGGGGGAACACCGGGGAGCTGTTTTTT.

The table lists this clonotype with a few counts. The chain links TRBV28 to TRBJ2-3; D possibly corresponds to TRBD2 (7 bases). The germline V gene encodes CDR1 MDHEN and CDR2 SYDVKM. This CDR3 is built from 14 residues. V was clipped by 1 base and J by 5 bases, with 10 bases between them. The CDR3 reads CASSLSGGQDTQYF. In DNA form, the CDR3 reads TGTGCCAGCAGTTTATCGGGGGGCCAAGATACGCAGTATTTT.

Many counts were recorded for this clonotype. This chain uses TRBV28 with TRBJ2-1; TRBD1 might be the D (6 bases). V lost 5 bases and J 5 bases, leaving 13 bases between the germline ends. Germline assignment: CDR1 MDHEN and CDR2 SYDVKM. This CDR3 contains 14 residues. The CDR3 DNA is TGTGCCAGCAGTCCCTCCGGGACAAACAATGAGCAGTTCTTC. It specifies CASSPSGTNNEQFF.

V is TRBV12-3 or TRBV12-4 and J is TRBJ1-5; 9 bases line up with TRBD1. The CDR3 sequence is 15 residues long. V trimming: 4 bases; J trimming: 4 bases; junction bases outside the gene matches: 5. The CDR3 here is CASSSPDRGNQPQHF. The CDR3 DNA reads as TGTGCCAGCAGTTCCCCGGACAGGGGTAATCAGCCCCAGCATTTT.

With respect to this clonotype: Mismatch with germline at one junction end may stem from a read error. The chain is built from TRBV7-9 and TRBJ2-7; D is possibly TRBD1 (5 bases). The CDR3 is 16 residues long. Germline V gene lookup returns CDR1 SEHNR and CDR2 FQNEAQ (reference sequence). DNA for the CDR3: TGTGCTAGCAGCAGCCCGTTTGGTGGGGCGTCCTACGAGCAGTACTTC. As protein: CASSSPFGGASYEQYF.

This clonotype turned up a few times. The chain combines TRBV29-1 with TRBJ1-2; TRBD1 matches at 8 bases. V lost 7 bases and J lost 7; bases outside the gene matches: 8. This CDR3 has 12 residues. Looked up from germline, CDR1 is SQVTM and CDR2 is ANQGSEA. CDR3 region: CSESDRAGGYTF. In DNA, the CDR3 is TGCAGCGAATCGGACAGGGCGGGTGGCTACACCTTC.

This clonotype has just a few counts. The V and J genes are TRBV6-5 and TRBJ2-7; 11 nucleotides match TRBD1. The germline gives CDR1 MNHEY, CDR2 SVGAGI. The CDR3 sequence is 16 residues long. The ends lost 0 bases at V and 3 bases at J; junction bases unmatched: 4. CDR3 in amino acids: CASSYSSGTGGYEQYF. The CDR3 DNA sequence: TGTGCCAGCAGTTACTCGAGCGGGACAGGGGGCTACGAGCAGTACTTC.

V is TRBV6-2 or TRBV6-3 and J is TRBJ1-5; 8 nucleotides agree with TRBD1. V was pared by 10 bases and J by 1 base, with 6 bases of the junction left unmatched. Germline loops: CDR1 MNHEY, CDR2 SVGEGT. The length of the CDR3 is 14 residues. This chain's CDR3 is CATGDRGSNQPQHF. Written as DNA, the CDR3 is TGTGCCACCGGTGACAGGGGAAGCAATCAGCCCCAGCATTTT.

The table lists this clonotype with many counts. The chain employs TRBV7-9 and TRBJ2-1, with 10 bases aligning to TRBD2. The CDR3 is 15 amino acids. V lost 0 bases to trimming and J lost 5 bases; unmatched junction nucleotides: 1. Germline CDR1 and CDR2: SEHNR and FQNEAQ (reference sequence). The CDR3 nucleotides are TGTGCCAGCAGCTTAGCTCTAGCGGGGGACAATGAGCAGTTCTTC. Protein sequence: CASSLALAGDNEQFF.

Ten or more counts support this clonotype. The chain is built from TRBV12-3 or TRBV12-4 and TRBJ2-1; the D gene is possibly TRBD2 (5 bases). The CDR3 totals 14 residues. The V gene lost 6 bases and the J gene lost 6 bases, with 15 bases spanning the gap. This CDR3 reads CASSPTLGSNEQFF. CDR3 bases: TGTGCCAGCAGCCCTACACTAGGATCCAATGAGCAGTTCTTC.